The source of this T cell receptor beta chain is a study of response to subunit inactivated influenza vaccine (dated by TCRdb to the late 2010s). Regarding the research as a whole: Deep quantitative T cell receptor repertoire profiling was used in the study to track responses to a trivalent subunit inactivated influenza vaccine. General study outcomes and caveats: According to the authors, only a limited number of new T cells may be recruited by each seasonal influenza vaccination.

Note on this clonotype: Its antigen is still unknown. One end of the junction fails to match germline, which may point to a read error.

Per the publication, the time point label means: approximately 45 days after influenza vaccine administration. From the cysteine through the phenylalanine, the CDR3 covers 14 amino acids. Only the CDR3 DNA is retained, 42 bases long and in frame from the first base. The germline V gene (reference sequence) gives CDR1 as SSHAT and CDR2 as FNYEAQ. The library was generated by RT-PCR. These reads were obtained on an Illumina HiSeq 2500. TCRdb took the public reads, trimmed them with fastp at Q25, ran MiXCR for clone calling and kept in-frame beta chains. Identical CDR3 protein sequences are pooled into one entry, listed with their most common genes and DNA. In all, the sample holds 150,000 to 200,000 distinct CDR3 sequences, and around 9.9% of those were seen once. The top ten hold around 12% of the sample.

Sequenced here: non-naive T cells sorted from PBMCs, sampled about 6 weeks after vaccination. Sample cell subset or site, as interpreted from the label and publication: memory T cell fraction. Recombination connected TRBV7-7 to TRBJ2-1, and TRBD1 may be the D gene, going by 7 matching bases. The TCR originated in a man aged 50 or older who received an inactivated influenza vaccine. Donor details come from another sample of the same person, matched by shared clones. For the CDR3, the sequence is CASSLDPGGGEQFF. The sequenced DNA is TGTGCTAGCAGCTTAGACCCAGGGGGAGGCGAGCAGTTCTTC. The CDR3 plus the reference TRBV7-7 and TRBJ2-1 genes for the other parts give the full variable domain: GAGVSQSPRYKVTKRGQDVTLRCDPISSHATLYWYQQALGQGPEFLTYFNYEAQPDKSGLPSDRFSAERPEGSISTLTIQRTEQRDSAMYRCASSLDPGGGEQFFGPGTRLTVL.